This paragraph covers one T cell receptor (beta chain) sequence. Clones were read by immunoSEQ multiplex PCR, and TCRdb kept only the in-frame ones, dropping some. The table shows 150,000 to 180,000 clones, with around 83% occurring only once. This CDR3 has 15 amino acids. V dropped 3 bases and J dropped 6; count of bases not matched to a gene: 8. Germline CDR1 SGHNT, CDR2 YYREEE (reference sequence). This sample is drawn from a study of blood T cell repertoires in COVID-19. Study information: Nucleic acid was either cDNA or gDNA, and it came from T cells, B-cell-depleted T cells, or PBMCs.

Sequenced: peripheral blood. The chain links TRBV5-4 to TRBJ1-1; TRBD1 matches 10 bases. The TCR was taken from a woman in her sixties with COVID-19, enrolled during active disease. This CDR3 is CASSSRDRGLPEAFF. In DNA form, the CDR3 reads TGTGCCAGCAGCTCTCGGGACAGGGGCCTCCCTGAAGCTTTCTTT.